This T cell receptor beta chain was recovered during a study of Ad26.COV2.S vaccination and SARS-CoV-2 variants. Study outcomes and limitations: Possibly, TCR breadth and depth analyses underestimated total T cell responses. Vaccine recipients surpassed placebo recipients in spike-specific TCR breadth. Across vaccine and placebo recipients, the breadth of non-spike TCRs was similar.

Assay: immunoSEQ multiplex PCR; the TCRdb copy retains only in-frame clones and omits some. The sample carries approximately 340,000 clones, approximately 90% recorded once. On this clone itself: The antigen remains unidentified.

Germline CDR1 and CDR2: MGHDK and SYGVNS. This CDR3 has 15 residues. V lost 5 bases, J lost 1 base, and 4 bases stayed unmatched. The specimen was peripheral blood, collected after recovery from COVID-19. This chain connects TRBV25-1 to TRBJ2-2, with TRBD1 identical over 7 bases. The receptor was derived from a human donor who had recovered from COVID-19. In nucleotides, the CDR3 is TGTGCCAGCAGTTGGGCAGGGGGGAACACCGGGGAGCTGTTTTTT. Translated: CASSWAGGNTGELFF.